This T cell receptor beta chain was obtained from a study of T cells in Graves' hyperthyroidism and ophthalmopathy. The CDR3 is made up of 16 amino acids. Trimming removed 3 bases from V and 8 bases from J; junction bases left unmatched: 9. Germline V lookup: CDR1 KGHDR, CDR2 SFDVKD. TCR beta CDR3 sequences were amplified from RNA transcripts. An initial round of RT-PCR targeting the TCR CDR3 relied on the HTBI primer set. MiXCR, applied by TCRdb to the multiplex PCR reads, yields one record per CDR3 protein. The sample lists 300,000 to 500,000 distinct CDR3 sequences, under 15% occurring once. Patients aged 18 to 65 had newly diagnosed hyperthyroidism lasting under 2 months. A roughly 10 ml volume of fresh peripheral blood provided the PBMCs.

Material: blood. The chain uses TRBV24-1 and TRBJ2-1; TRBD1 agrees at 10 bases. This TCR was recovered from a woman aged 25 to 39 with Graves' hyperthyroidism. The CDR3 bases are TGTGCCACCAGTGATCGACAGGGGGCGATACACGATGAGCAGTTCTTC. As protein: CATSDRQGAIHDEQFF.